Sequencing of this TCR beta chain was carried out in a study of T cell changes during pregnancy in multiple sclerosis. The CDR3 runs to 14 residues. V lost 3 bases, J lost 2 bases, and 8 bases lay in between. Germline assignment: CDR1 SGHVS and CDR2 FQNEAQ. Measured with immunoSEQ multiplex PCR; TCRdb has only the in-frame clones, and not every one. The sample holds around 80,000 clones, about 93% seen once. This clonotype was obtained from a female donor in good health, enrolled as a control in a pregnancy study. This chain links TRBV7-8 with TRBJ2-1; no clear D gene. The specimen comprised peripheral blood, sampled in the second trimester of pregnancy. This chain's CDR3 is CASSLQNPYNEQFF. CDR3 nucleotides: TGTGCCAGCAGCTTGCAGAACCCCTACAATGAGCAGTTCTTC.